This passage covers 22 T cell receptor beta chains from one sample sequenced in a study of T-cell memory formation after mild COVID-19 (dated by TCRdb to about 2021). Library preparation employed 5' RACE. Sequencing relied on an Illumina NovaSeq 6000. TCRdb trimmed public reads at Q25 via fastp, called clones via MiXCR and kept in-frame beta chains. Entries are consolidated by CDR3 protein sequence, retaining the most common genes and DNA. The sample records approximately 250,000 distinct CDR3 sequences, just over 15% of which are singletons. Together, the top ten hold 2% to 2.5% of the sample. The sequenced sample consisted of PBMCs or a T cell subset sorted from them (not recorded which). These receptors were obtained from an adult woman who had mild COVID-19 (a few samples of this study predate the infection). The sample titles of this study are shuffled in the database, so cell type and time point are left out; the donor was told from shared clones.

The chain joins TRBV3-1 to TRBJ2-3; possible D gene TRBD2, 6 bases. CDR3 length: 18 residues. V was pared by 1 base and J by 1 base, with 18 bases between. The germline CDR1 and CDR2 sequences are LGHDT and YNNKEL (reference sequence). The CDR3 coding sequence is TGTGCCAGCAGCCAAGGATCGGGAGCAGGGAGCCGCACAGATACGCAGTATTTT. Amino acids: CASSQGSGAGSRTDTQYF.

This clonotype was recorded a few times. The chain combines TRBV18 with TRBJ2-1; 8 nucleotides align to TRBD1. This CDR3 is built from 14 residues. The trim removed 6 bases at V and 4 bases at J, leaving 5 bases unmatched. Germline CDR1 is KGHSH and CDR2 is LQKENI. CDR3 amino acids: CASSEGQEYNEQFF. CDR3 sequence (DNA): TGTGCCAGCTCCGAGGGACAGGAGTACAATGAGCAGTTCTTC.

V usage is TRBV15 and J usage is TRBJ2-2; 8 positions match TRBD2. The length of the CDR3 is 17 residues. The trim removed 0 bases at V and 4 bases at J, leaving 7 bases unmatched. From germline, CDR1 is LNHNV and CDR2 YYDKDF (reference sequence). The CDR3 DNA sequence: TGTGCCACCAGCAGAGATTCGGGGGGGCTCGCCACCGGGGAGCTGTTTTTT. Amino acids: CATSRDSGGLATGELFF.

This clonotype was seen ten or more times. The chain has TRBV20-1 and TRBJ1-1; 10 bases are a match to TRBD1. CDR3 length: 13 residues. Per germline, CDR1 DFQATT and CDR2 SNEGSKA (reference sequence). V was clipped by 0 bases and J by 13 bases; unmatched bases: 8. CDR3 coding DNA: TGCAGTGCTAGAGATCTTATGGGACAGGGGAATTTCTTT. Residues: CSARDLMGQGNFF.

The rearrangement uses TRBV2 and TRBJ1-5, with unresolved D. Germline-derived CDR1 and CDR2 are SNHLY and FYNNEI. CDR3 length: 15 amino acids. V lost 4 bases to trimming and J lost 0 bases, with 10 bases between them. DNA for the CDR3: TGTGCCAGCAGTGTGGAAATGCATAGCAATCAGCCCCAGCATTTT. It encodes CASSVEMHSNQPQHF.

In this sample, this clonotype turned up a few times. The chain couples TRBV5-1 to TRBJ2-2; possible D gene TRBD2, 6 bases. V was clipped by 4 bases and J by 4 bases, with 11 bases between them. Germline V gene data show CDR1 as SGHRS and CDR2 as YFSETQ. This CDR3 is 14 amino acids long. The CDR3 sequence is CASSLREATGELFF. The DNA of the CDR3 is TGCGCCAGCAGCCTCAGGGAGGCCACCGGGGAGCTGTTTTTT.

This clonotype was seen at least ten times. The genes are TRBV3-1 and TRBJ2-1; no definite D call. V gave up 1 base and J gave up 7 bases, with 14 bases separating them. In germline, CDR1 is LGHDT, CDR2 YNNKEL (reference sequence). The CDR3 sequence is 15 residues long. The CDR3 nucleotides read TGTGCCAGCAGCCAAGCGGTGCAACTAAGGAATGAGCAGTTCTTC. Translated: CASSQAVQLRNEQFF.

This clonotype has more than one count but fewer than ten. The J gene is TRBJ1-2, the V gene TRBV20-1; TRBD1 aligns across 7 bases. The CDR3 is made up of 12 amino acids. Germline V gene lookup returns CDR1 DFQATT and CDR2 SNEGSKA (reference sequence). The CDR3 sequence: CSGTGAKYGYTF. The CDR3 DNA reads TGCAGCGGTACAGGGGCGAAGTATGGCTACACCTTC.

In its sample, this clonotype was seen a few times. The V call is TRBV12-3 or TRBV12-4, the J call TRBJ1-5, with D hard to call. The CDR3 is made up of 13 amino acids. Trimming took off 2 bases at V and 4 bases at J, with 6 bases between the two ends. The CDR3 DNA reads TGTGCCAGCAGTTTATCTCAGAATCAGCCCCAGCATTTT. Its translation is CASSLSQNQPQHF.

This clonotype was seen only once. This rearrangement joins TRBV29-1 to TRBJ2-3; 11 bases are shared with TRBD2. Germline lookup yields CDR1 SQVTM and CDR2 ANQGSEA. The CDR3 length is 14 residues. J gave up 2 bases and V 6 bases, and 4 bases lay outside the gene matches. The CDR3 region has the DNA TGCAGCGTGGCGACTAGCGGGGTCACAGATACGCAGTATTTT. Protein product: CSVATSGVTDTQYF.

This clonotype was seen only a few times. V is TRBV7-9 and J is TRBJ2-7; D not certain. CDR3 size: 13 residues. The V end was cut by 5 bases, the J end by 2 bases, with 10 bases between. The germline V gene has CDR1 SEHNR and CDR2 FQNEAQ (reference sequence). The CDR3 sequence: CASSGDNTYEQYF. The CDR3 DNA reads as TGTGCCAGCAGCGGTGACAATACCTACGAGCAGTACTTC.

This clonotype has more than one count but fewer than ten. The chain is built from TRBV12-3 or TRBV12-4 and TRBJ2-3; 10 bases are a match to TRBD2. The CDR3 is made up of 16 amino acids. V lost 3 bases and J lost 1; bases outside the gene matches: 4. The CDR3 coding sequence is TGTGCCAGCAGTTTTAGCGGGGGGTACCGCACAGATACGCAGTATTTT. It yields the protein CASSFSGGYRTDTQYF.

The chain uses TRBV5-5 and TRBJ2-3; TRBD1 aligns across 8 bases. Germline V gene lookup returns CDR1 SGHKS and CDR2 YYEKEE (reference sequence). V was clipped by 4 bases and J by 4 bases; unmatched bases: 8. The CDR3 runs 15 residues. CDR3 sequence reads: CASSPQGASPDTQYF. The CDR3 DNA is TGTGCCAGCAGCCCCCAGGGGGCGTCCCCAGATACGCAGTATTTT.

This chain links TRBV12-3 or TRBV12-4 with TRBJ2-7; 9 positions agree with TRBD1. V was clipped by 5 bases and J by 5 bases; unmatched bases: 4. CDR3 length equals 13 residues. Here the CDR3 DNA reads TGTGCCAGCAGTCCTCGGGACAGGGACGAGCAGTACTTC. Translating it yields CASSPRDRDEQYF.

This clonotype was seen at least ten times. The chain is built from TRBV7-3 and TRBJ1-4; D ambiguous. CDR3 length equals 13 residues. With 4 bases removed from V and 7 bases from J, the gap between germline ends came to 10 bases. Looked up from germline, CDR1 is SGHTA and CDR2 is FQGTGA. CDR3 protein: CASSSFVGEKLFF. The CDR3 nucleotides read TGTGCCAGCAGCTCCTTTGTCGGTGAAAAACTGTTTTTT.

There are a few counts of this clonotype. This sequence joins TRBV7-3 and TRBJ2-3; no firm D call. With 4 bases removed from V and 8 bases from J, the gap between germline ends came to 13 bases. Germline V gene data show CDR1 as SGHTA and CDR2 as FQGTGA. CDR3 length: 13 amino acids. CDR3 sequence (DNA): TGTGCCAGCAGCTCCCAGTCCGGAAGTACGCAGTATTTT. It translates to CASSSQSGSTQYF.

The rearrangement joins TRBV7-2 to TRBJ1-5, with a possible D match to TRBD1 (6 bases). Germline values: CDR1 SGHTA, CDR2 FQGNSA. The germline V and J ends were trimmed by 5 bases and 0 bases, with 17 bases remaining between them. The CDR3 is 17 residues long. CDR3 sequence reads: CASSVGRGAYSNQPQHF. DNA of the CDR3: TGTGCCAGCAGCGTAGGCCGGGGGGCCTATAGCAATCAGCCCCAGCATTTT.

This clonotype has ten or more counts. The rearrangement links TRBV20-1 to TRBJ1-4; weak D call: TRBD1 (6 bases). The V end lost 3 bases, the J end lost 8 bases, and 37 bases lay between the germline ends. CDR3 length equals 21 residues. Per the germline V gene, CDR1 is DFQATT and CDR2 is SNEGSKA (reference sequence). Here the CDR3 reads CSARTGGQPLQYRSSGEKLFF. The CDR3 DNA sequence: TGCAGTGCTAGGACGGGGGGCCAGCCCCTCCAATATCGATCCTCCGGAGAAAAACTGTTTTTT.

This clonotype was detected ten times or more. V usage is TRBV5-1 and J usage is TRBJ2-2, with 7 bases that match TRBD1. Germline CDR1 reads SGHRS; CDR2 reads YFSETQ. The CDR3 runs 15 residues. J was trimmed by 4 bases and V by 4 bases; bases with no gene match: 7. Here the CDR3 reads CASSTRDRSTGELFF. In DNA, the CDR3 is TGCGCCAGCAGCACCCGGGACAGATCCACCGGGGAGCTGTTTTTT.

This chain connects TRBV7-2 to TRBJ2-5; 7 nucleotides align to TRBD2. The germline gives CDR1 SGHTA, CDR2 FQGNSA. The CDR3 runs to 14 residues. With V trimmed by 6 bases and J by 3 bases, 7 bases remained unmatched. In DNA form, the CDR3 reads TGTGCCAGCAGTAGAAGGGCGGGAGAAGAGACCCAGTACTTC. Translation: CASSRRAGEETQYF.

V is TRBV20-1 and J is TRBJ2-7; D is unresolved. Trimming took 1 base from V and 0 from J, leaving 13 bases between them. Per germline, CDR1 DFQATT and CDR2 SNEGSKA (reference sequence). This CDR3 spans 15 amino acids. The CDR3 DNA reads TGCAGTGCTAGAGGCGCCAGACTGGACTCCTACGAGCAGTACTTC. Amino acid sequence: CSARGARLDSYEQYF.

This clonotype was picked up a small number of times. The V call is TRBV12-3 or TRBV12-4, the J call TRBJ2-3; D is tentatively TRBD1 or TRBD2 (5 bases each). The V end lost 6 bases, the J end lost 2 bases, and 15 bases lay between the germline ends. The CDR3 runs 15 residues. The chain's CDR3 is CASSHRGVYTDTQYF. CDR3 sequence (DNA): TGTGCCAGCAGCCACCGGGGCGTATACACAGATACGCAGTATTTT.